The 14 T cell receptor beta chains below were found in one sample sequenced in a study of patients and donors after allogeneic stem cell transplantation. MiXCR was run by TCRdb on the RT-PCR reads, yielding one entry per CDR3 protein. The sample records approximately 140,000 distinct CDR3 sequences, 30% to 45% being singletons. The sample taken for sequencing was blood, either unsorted or a sorted T cell fraction (not recorded which). Receptors were obtained from a human donor who was either an allogeneic HSCT recipient or a stem cell or donor lymphocyte infusion donor (not recorded which). It is not recorded whose cells these are; they may come from a transplant donor.

V is TRBV30 and J is TRBJ1-1, with D possibly TRBD1 on 6 matching bases. CDR3 length equals 16 residues. Germline V gives CDR1 GTSNPN, CDR2 SVGIG (reference sequence). The V gene lost 2 bases and the J gene lost 0 bases, with 16 bases spanning the gap. CDR3 in DNA: TGTGCCTGGAGTAGGGGGACCAGGAGATTGAACACTGAAGCTTTCTTT. It translates to CAWSRGTRRLNTEAFF.

This clonotype was found a few times. The chain couples TRBV6-5 to TRBJ1-2; 7 bases agree with TRBD1. CDR1 is MNHEY and CDR2 is SVGAGI in the germline V gene. J lost 4 bases, V lost 1 base, and 6 bases had no gene match. The CDR3 extends over 15 amino acids. The CDR3 loop is CASSYLGTEPYGYTF. The CDR3 DNA is TGTGCCAGCAGTTACTTGGGGACAGAACCCTATGGCTACACCTTC.

This chain uses TRBV7-2 with TRBJ1-3; D remains ambiguous. The germline V gene has CDR1 SGHTA and CDR2 FQGNSA. This CDR3 is built from 15 residues. Trimming took 2 bases from V and 1 from J, leaving 9 bases between them. The DNA of the CDR3 is TGTGCCAGCAGCTTAAGTCTGAGGTCTGGAAACACCATATATTTT. Translated: CASSLSLRSGNTIYF.

There are a few counts of this clonotype. The rearrangement uses TRBV20-1 and TRBJ1-2, with 9 bases fitting TRBD1. The CDR3 totals 13 residues. Per germline, CDR1 DFQATT and CDR2 SNEGSKA (reference sequence). V lost 5 bases and J lost 8; bases outside the gene matches: 9. CDR3 coding DNA: TGCAGTGCTGGGCAGGACAGGGGTGGAGGCTACACCTTC. Protein: CSAGQDRGGGYTF.

The sample holds a few counts of this clonotype. The chain employs TRBV29-1 and TRBJ2-7, with D hard to call. The CDR3 consists of 15 residues. Trimming removed 1 base at V and 11 bases at J, with 24 bases between. Per the germline V gene, CDR1 is SQVTM and CDR2 is ANQGSEA. The CDR3 region is CSVEVSTHTPSAEYF. Here the CDR3 DNA reads TGCAGCGTTGAAGTAAGCACACACACTCCCTCGGCGGAGTACTTC.

This clonotype has only a few counts. The chain carries TRBV7-2 and TRBJ2-2; 7 positions match TRBD1. The CDR3 has 15 amino acids. CDR1 is SGHTA and CDR2 is FQGNSA in the germline V gene. After removal of 1 base from V and 2 bases from J, the junction contained 1 base not matched to a gene. The CDR3 DNA reads as TGTGCCAGCAGCTTAGGAGGGGGCAACACCGGGGAGCTGTTTTTT. Translation gives CASSLGGGNTGELFF.

The table lists this clonotype with a few counts. The chain combines TRBV7-2 with TRBJ2-5; D is undetermined. V was trimmed by 2 bases and J by 1 base, leaving 8 bases between them. This CDR3 contains 14 residues. Germline CDR1 SGHTA, CDR2 FQGNSA. CDR3 in amino acids: CASSLTLPQETQYF. DNA for the CDR3: TGTGCCAGCAGCTTAACGCTACCCCAAGAGACCCAGTACTTC.

This clonotype was counted between two and nine times. This rearrangement joins TRBV2 to TRBJ2-7, with D maybe TRBD1 (6 bases). Trimming stripped 5 bases from V and 2 bases from J, with 10 bases between. The germline V gene has CDR1 SNHLY and CDR2 FYNNEI. The CDR3 has 13 residues. This chain's CDR3 is CASSLRTAYEQYV. The CDR3, as DNA: TGTGCCAGCAGTCTTCGGACAGCCTACGAGCAGTACGTC.

The chain couples TRBV7-9 to TRBJ1-1, with D possibly being TRBD1 (6 bases). V lost 4 bases, J lost 1 base, and 13 bases lay in between. The CDR3 spans 15 residues. CDR1 SEHNR and CDR2 FQNEAQ come from the germline V gene (reference sequence). CDR3 protein: CASSSDSPPNTEAFF. In DNA form, the CDR3 reads TGTGCCAGCAGCTCGGACAGCCCTCCGAACACTGAAGCTTTCTTT.

This clonotype was seen only a few times. This rearrangement joins TRBV30 to TRBJ1-2; no definite D call. V was pared by 0 bases and J by 7 bases, with 9 bases between. From germline, CDR1 is GTSNPN and CDR2 SVGIG (reference sequence). The CDR3 contains 12 residues. The CDR3 spells CAWSVRGSGYTF. The CDR3 DNA follows: TGTGCCTGGAGTGTACGAGGTAGTGGCTACACCTTC.

The chain combines TRBV20-1 with TRBJ1-5, with a weak D call TRBD1 (6 bases). This CDR3 is 15 amino acids long. With 6 bases removed from V and 3 bases from J, the gap between germline ends came to 18 bases. CDR1 DFQATT and CDR2 SNEGSKA come from the germline V gene (reference sequence). The CDR3 loop reads CSAGTFRLNNQPQHF. CDR3 DNA: TGCAGTGCGGGGACATTTCGGCTAAACAATCAGCCCCAGCATTTT.

CDR3 bases: TGTGCCAGTAGCTCTGGGGTAGGCTATGGCTACACCTTC. It encodes CASSSGVGYGYTF. The rearrangement links TRBV6-5 to TRBJ1-2, with D unclear. V lost 9 bases and J lost 4, with 15 bases in between. Germline CDR1 MNHEY, CDR2 SVGAGI. This CDR3 has 13 amino acids.

The CDR3 sequence is CASSLLPPGQGWGETQYF. CDR3 DNA sequence: TGTGCCAGCAGCTTATTGCCCCCCGGACAGGGATGGGGAGAGACCCAGTACTTC. This chain links TRBV7-6 with TRBJ2-5; 8 nucleotides agree with TRBD1. Germline CDR1 reads SGHVS; CDR2 reads FNYEAQ. V gave up 2 bases and J gave up 4 bases; unmatched junction bases: 15. The CDR3 extends over 18 amino acids.

In its sample, this clonotype was seen once. The chain uses TRBV6-6 and TRBJ1-5, with no clear D. Trimming left V 2 bases short and J 6 bases short, with 5 bases between. Germline CDR1 is MNHNY and CDR2 is SVGAGI (reference sequence). The CDR3 extends over 12 amino acids. The CDR3 DNA reads TGTGCCAGCAGTTACGCCGCTCAGCCCCAGCATTTT. Residues: CASSYAAQPQHF.